This T cell receptor (beta chain) is drawn from a study of blood T cell repertoires in COVID-19 (dated by TCRdb to about 2020). About the full investigation: Samples from collaborators originated in the United States, Italy and Spain and spanned both the acute and convalescent phases of COVID-19. A freely available public database, intended as a resource for researchers studying the immune response to SARS-CoV-2, is where the repertoires were released. The prospective study material was composed of cDNA or gDNA derived from T cells, B-cell-depleted T cells, or PBMCs. The samples were drawn from the first 160 participants of the ongoing ImmuneRACE study and from over 950 subjects provided by 6 global collaborators. The sample metadata nearly always contained a de-identified subject ID, COVID-19 status, age in years and sex. HLA class I and class II types, where available, came from metadata supplied by the sample provider rather than from assay-based typing. Deeply sampled blood TCRbeta repertoires from subjects exposed to, actively infected with, or recovered from COVID-19 were included in the dataset.

The collaborating institutions used their own protocols to collect whole blood in K2EDTA tubes. For TCRbeta analysis, collaborators shipped samples in one of three forms: frozen whole blood, isolated PBMCs, or DNA extracted from either of those sample types. Concerning this clone itself: Its binding antigen is unknown. No base quality values were provided; no much bigger clone lies one nucleotide off.

V sheds 8 bases and J sheds 1 base, leaving 6 bases between their ends. Spanning cysteine to phenylalanine, the CDR3 consists of 13 amino acids. Of all the DNA, just the CDR3 is kept, 39 bases in frame from base 1. TCRbeta CDR3 regions were amplified from genomic DNA by means of the immunoSEQ Assay, a bias-controlled multiplex PCR. The paper's data handling went like this. Nucleated cell counts per sample were estimated from amplification of reference gene primers within the assay. To quantify the absolute abundance of each unique TCRbeta CDR3 rearrangement, sequence reads were collapsed and filtered. Productive Simpson clonality was computed per sample as the square root of Simpson's diversity index over productive rearrangements. Imported from immuneACCESS, the table was reduced by TCRdb to in-frame sequences with V and J called. These copies leave out some clones; in studies compared against another copy, an unresolved V gene accounts for under half, and the cause of the remainder is not known. V, J and clone size reflect that table, while D and trimming were determined from the DNA. The sample yields 39,000 or so clones; 89% were counted once. The ten most abundant clones make up 6.2% of the sample.

Results the study describes overall, beyond this receptor: Clinical and demographic metadata were provided uncurated, with the amount varying by source and participant.

The sequencing input was peripheral blood. The V and J segments used are TRBV12-3 or TRBV12-4 and TRBJ2-6; the D segment cannot be called with confidence. This receptor was obtained from a human donor in a cohort sampled during active COVID-19. The DNA is as follows: TGTGCCAGCGAGGAGTCTGGGGCCAACGTCCTGACTTTC. This codes for CASEESGANVLTF.